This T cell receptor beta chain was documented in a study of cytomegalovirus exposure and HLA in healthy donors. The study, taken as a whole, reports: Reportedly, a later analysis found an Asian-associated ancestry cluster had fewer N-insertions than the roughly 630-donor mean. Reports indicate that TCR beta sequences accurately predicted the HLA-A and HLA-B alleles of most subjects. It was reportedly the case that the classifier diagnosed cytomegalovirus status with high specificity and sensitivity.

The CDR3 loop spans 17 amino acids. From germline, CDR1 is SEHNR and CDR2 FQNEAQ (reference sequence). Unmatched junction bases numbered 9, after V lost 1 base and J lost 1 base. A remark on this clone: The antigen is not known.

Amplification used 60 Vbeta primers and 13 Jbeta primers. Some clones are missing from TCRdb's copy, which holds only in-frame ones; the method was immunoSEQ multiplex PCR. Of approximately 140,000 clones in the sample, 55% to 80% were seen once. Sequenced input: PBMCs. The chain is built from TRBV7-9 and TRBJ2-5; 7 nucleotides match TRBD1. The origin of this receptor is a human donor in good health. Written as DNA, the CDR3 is TGTGCCAGCAGCTTAGTATTAGGGGGCAGGCTCCAAGAGACCCAGTACTTC. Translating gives CASSLVLGGRLQETQYF.